The rows below give T cell receptor beta chains drawn from one sample of a study of lymphopenia after photon versus proton radiotherapy. TCRdb's copy holds only in-frame clones and misses some; the assay was immunoSEQ multiplex PCR. The sample carries approximately 66,000 clones, about 90% recorded once. The sample here was peripheral blood, taken from a patient treated with photon-based radiotherapy. Receptors were obtained from a man aged 35-49 years with gastric cancer. The CDR3 runs from the conserved cysteine through the conserved F or W. Fields, in order: V gene, clone size, J gene, D gene, CDR3 protein, CDR3 DNA. D genes are given only for firm matches. Rows give clone size only sometimes, using once, few, many, or a class for an expanded clone.

TRBV5-6	.	TRBJ2-2	.	CASTRDAGELFF	TGTGCCAGCACAAGGGACGCCGGGGAGCTGTTTTTT
TRBV18	.	TRBJ2-5	.	CASSPNREGGKETQYF	TGTGCCAGCTCACCAAACAGGGAAGGTGGGAAAGAGACCCAGTACTTC
TRBV7-3	.	TRBJ1-2	TRBD1	CASSLPTGLGYTF	TGTGCCAGCAGCTTACCGACAGGGCTTGGCTACACCTTC
TRBV7-3	.	TRBJ1-1	TRBD1	CASGVPGQGGPNTEAFF	TGTGCCAGCGGGGTACCGGGACAGGGGGGACCGAACACTGAAGCTTTCTTT
TRBV5-1	.	TRBJ2-7	.	CASSLGAGTTYEQYF	TGCGCCAGCAGCTTGGGCGCAGGGACCACCTACGAGCAGTACTTC
TRBV27	.	TRBJ2-5	.	CASRSPWGAGETQYF	TGTGCCAGCAGGTCCCCATGGGGGGCTGGGGAGACCCAGTACTTC
TRBV7-2	.	TRBJ1-2	.	CASSTRQDYGSYTF	TGTGCCAGCAGCACCAGACAAGATTACGGTAGCTACACCTTC
TRBV7-9	.	TRBJ2-2	TRBD2	CASSRTSGGLNTGELFF	TGTGCCAGCAGCCGGACTAGCGGGGGGCTAAACACCGGGGAGCTGTTTTTT
TRBV7-3	.	TRBJ2-5	.	CASSSDGQGQETQYF	TGTGCCAGCAGCTCCGACGGGCAGGGGCAAGAGACCCAGTACTTC
TRBV6-5	.	TRBJ1-2	TRBD1	CASSKDRVYGYTF	TGTGCCAGCAGCAAGGACAGGGTCTACGGCTACACCTTC
TRBV12-5	.	TRBJ1-1	.	CASGLAPVRTGEERAFF	TGTGCTAGTGGTTTGGCCCCCGTTCGAACGGGTGAGGAAAGAGCTTTCTTT
TRBV30	.	TRBJ2-2	.	CAWSPGSSFTGELFF	TGTGCCTGGAGTCCGGGATCCTCTTTCACCGGGGAGCTGTTTTTT
TRBV6-4	.	TRBJ2-3	.	CASSEGTGGDTQYF	TGTGCCAGCAGTGAAGGGACTGGAGGGGATACGCAGTATTTT
TRBV4-3	.	TRBJ2-5	TRBD1	CASSREQGSAETQYF	TGCGCCAGCAGCCGGGAACAGGGGTCTGCGGAGACCCAGTACTTC
TRBV7-2	.	TRBJ1-1	.	CASSTRLGKAFF	TGTGCCAGCAGCACTAGATTAGGCAAAGCTTTCTTT
TRBV19	.	TRBJ2-7	.	CASSRTGTGYEQYF	TGTGCCAGTAGTAGAACCGGGACCGGCTACGAGCAGTACTTC
TRBV7-8	.	TRBJ2-7	.	CASSFGFRVHEQYF	TGTGCCAGCAGCTTTGGGTTTAGGGTCCACGAGCAGTACTTC
TRBV5-1	.	TRBJ2-3	.	CASRLIPAPPNTDTQYF	TGCGCCAGCAGGCTCATACCAGCGCCACCCAACACAGATACGCAGTATTTT
TRBV7-3	.	TRBJ2-1	TRBD2	CASSSSGGHNEQFF	TGTGCCAGCAGCTCTAGCGGGGGGCACAATGAGCAGTTCTTC
TRBV6-5	.	TRBJ2-7	.	CASSDEDTGSYEQYF	TGTGCCAGCAGCGACGAGGACACTGGCTCCTACGAGCAGTACTTC
TRBV19	once	TRBJ2-1	TRBD2	CASSIASGGRVEQFF	TGTGCCAGTAGTATAGCTAGCGGGGGCCGTGTTGAGCAGTTCTTC
TRBV2	few	TRBJ1-2	.	CASITQGVGGGYTF	TGTGCCAGCATAACACAGGGAGTAGGAGGAGGCTACACCTTC
TRBV19	.	TRBJ1-6	TRBD1	CASSTQQGDNSPLHF	TGTGCCAGTAGTACCCAACAGGGGGATAATTCACCCCTCCACTTT
TRBV5-1	once	TRBJ1-2	TRBD1	CASSSTGGYGYTF	TGCGCCAGCAGCTCAACAGGGGGCTATGGCTACACCTTC
TRBV6-6	.	TRBJ1-1	.	CAIRQIWGSMNTEAFF	TGTGCGATAAGGCAAATATGGGGCAGCATGAACACTGAAGCTTTCTTT
TRBV2	.	TRBJ2-1	.	CASTGLTDNEQFF	TGTGCCAGCACGGGACTGACAGACAATGAGCAGTTCTTC
TRBV30	.	TRBJ1-3	.	CAWQGTGNTIYF	TGTGCCTGGCAAGGGACTGGAAACACCATATATTTT